The rows below give T cell receptor beta chains drawn from one sample of a study of technical replicates of blood from four donors. Profiled with immunoSEQ multiplex PCR; TCRdb holds only in-frame clones, not every one. This table holds 80,000 or so clones, about 98% found once. The sequenced material came from T cells isolated from PBMCs. These receptors originate from a human donor in good health. CDR3s include the opening cysteine and the closing phenylalanine or tryptophan. D genes are given only for firm matches. A row's size may be missing; if present it is once, few, many or a size class.

V	J	size	D	DNA	CDR3
TRBV5-1	TRBJ2-7	NA	NA	TGCGCCAGCAGCTTGGCCGGGACGGGAGTCGTTTACGAGCAGTACTTC	CASSLAGTGVVYEQYF
TRBV18	TRBJ2-7	NA	TRBD2	TGTGCCAGCTCTCCAGCGGGGACCGTGGAGCAGTACTTC	CASSPAGTVEQYF
TRBV7-2	TRBJ2-3	NA	TRBD2	TGTGCCAGCAGCGTTTCGACTAGCGGGGGGGCAGATACGCAGTATTTT	CASSVSTSGGADTQYF
TRBV5-1	TRBJ2-2	NA	NA	TGCGCCAGCAATCCGACTTTTACCGGGGAGCTGTTTTTT	CASNPTFTGELFF
TRBV5-4	TRBJ1-5	NA	TRBD1	TGTGCCAGCAGCTTAAAAGGGACAGGGGGTCAGCCCCAGCATTTT	CASSLKGTGGQPQHF
TRBV2	TRBJ2-7	NA	NA	TGTGCCAGCAGTGAAGCCTACTTAGCCTACGAGCAGTACTTC	CASSEAYLAYEQYF
TRBV7-2	TRBJ2-7	NA	TRBD2	TGTGCCAGCAGCCAAACGGGACTATCCTCCTACGAGCAGTACTTC	CASSQTGLSSYEQYF
TRBV29-1	TRBJ2-2	NA	NA	TGCAGCGGTTACCGCACCGGACATAGGAACACCGGGGAGCTGTTTTTT	CSGYRTGHRNTGELFF
TRBV4-1	TRBJ1-1	NA	NA	TGCGCCAGCAGCCAACTTGCGGGGATTGAAGCTTTCTTT	CASSQLAGIEAFF
TRBV6-5	TRBJ2-7	NA	NA	TGTGCCAGCAGTTACTCGCGGCCTAGCGCCACCTACGAGCAGTACTTC	CASSYSRPSATYEQYF
TRBV6-5	TRBJ2-3	NA	TRBD2	TGTGCCAGCAGTAGACTAGCTTCTAGCACAGATACGCAGTATTTT	CASSRLASSTDTQYF
TRBV15	TRBJ2-7	NA	TRBD1	TGTGCCACCAGCAATGTCCGAACAGGGGCCGTCGAGCAGTACTTC	CATSNVRTGAVEQYF
TRBV20-1	TRBJ1-2	NA	NA	TGCAGTGCCCAGGGCCCCTATGGCTACACCTTC	CSAQGPYGYTF
TRBV7-8	TRBJ1-1	NA	TRBD1	TGTGCCAGCAGCCCCCGGACAGGGATGAACACTGAAGCTTTCTTT	CASSPRTGMNTEAFF
TRBV10-3	TRBJ2-1	NA	TRBD2	TGTGCCATCGGGGCCGGGACTAGCGGCAACAATGAGCAGTTCTTC	CAIGAGTSGNNEQFF
TRBV30	TRBJ2-2	NA	TRBD1	TGTGCCTGGAGGGACAGGGTGAACACCGGGGAGCTGTTTTTT	CAWRDRVNTGELFF
TRBV4-1	TRBJ1-3	NA	NA	TGCGCCAGCAGTATATTGGGGGGACTGGGAAACACCATATATTTT	CASSILGGLGNTIYF
TRBV27	TRBJ2-3	NA	NA	TGTGCCAGCAGTTCCCGGGACTGGGAAACAGATACGCAGTATTTT	CASSSRDWETDTQYF
TRBV10-3	TRBJ2-7	NA	NA	TGTGCCATCAGTGAGTCTGGGCTTATCCCTCTCTCTTACGAGCAGTACTTC	CAISESGLIPLSYEQYF
TRBV19	TRBJ1-1	NA	NA	TGTGCCAGTGGTCGGAGACCGGAAAACACTGAAGCTTTCTTT	CASGRRPENTEAFF
TRBV6-5	TRBJ1-1	NA	TRBD1	TGTGCCAGCAGTCACACGACAGGGATGAACACTGAAGCTTTCTTT	CASSHTTGMNTEAFF
TRBV18	TRBJ1-1	NA	TRBD1	TGTGCCAGCTCACCCGGGACAGTGAACACTGAAGCTTTCTTT	CASSPGTVNTEAFF
TRBV7-2	TRBJ2-7	NA	NA	TGTGCCAGCAGCTCTACCTTCTACGAGCAGTACTTC	CASSSTFYEQYF
TRBV29-1	TRBJ2-3	NA	TRBD2	TGCAGCGTTGATTCTAGCGGGGGCATTACAGATACGCAGTATTTT	CSVDSSGGITDTQYF
TRBV4-2	TRBJ1-4	NA	NA	TGTGCCAGCAAGGCGCAGCGAAATGAAAAACTGTTTTTT	CASKAQRNEKLFF
TRBV4-1	TRBJ2-7	NA	NA	TGCGCCAGCAGCCAAGACAGCTACGAGCAGTACTTC	CASSQDSYEQYF
TRBV7-9	TRBJ2-6	NA	NA	TGTGCCAGCGGTATTACGGGGTCGGACTCTGGGGCCAACGTCCTGACTTTC	CASGITGSDSGANVLTF
TRBV4-1	TRBJ1-1	NA	NA	TGCGCCAGCAGCCAGGGGACTAACACTGAAGCTTTCTTT	CASSQGTNTEAFF
TRBV7-6	TRBJ2-3	NA	NA	TGTGCCAGCAGCCCGTCGGGGGGCTTGGTGGATACGCAGTATTTT	CASSPSGGLVDTQYF
TRBV28	TRBJ2-7	NA	TRBD1	TGTGCCAGCAGTTCCGGACAGGCGCCCTACGAGCAGTACTTC	CASSSGQAPYEQYF
TRBV5-1	TRBJ1-1	NA	TRBD1	TGCGCCAGCAGCCCCGGAACAGGGGGGGTTTCCGAAGCTTTCTTT	CASSPGTGGVSEAFF
TRBV10-3	TRBJ2-1	NA	TRBD2	TGTGCCACGCGGGCTAGACGGGAGGGCCCTGAAAATGAGCAGTTCTTC	CATRARREGPENEQFF
TRBV2	TRBJ1-5	NA	NA	TGTGCCAGCAGCCCGTGGGGGCCTGGTCAGCCCCAGCATTTT	CASSPWGPGQPQHF
TRBV18	TRBJ2-2	NA	NA	TGTGCCAGCCAGTTCAGTGGCACCGGGGAGCTGTTTTTT	CASQFSGTGELFF
TRBV7-2	TRBJ2-6	NA	NA	TGTGCCAGCAGCAGCTCGGGGGCTGGGGCCAACGTCCTGACTTTC	CASSSSGAGANVLTF
TRBV28	TRBJ2-7	NA	TRBD1	TGTGCCAGCAGTTTATGGAATAGACAGGGGGCGCCCTGGGCCTACGAGCAGTACTTC	CASSLWNRQGAPWAYEQYF
TRBV14	TRBJ2-6	NA	NA	TGTGCCAGCAGCCGATCGGGACTCCACTCTGGGGCCAACGTCCTGACTTTC	CASSRSGLHSGANVLTF
TRBV10-1	TRBJ2-7	NA	NA	TGCGCCAGCAGTCTGGGGCAGGCACCCTACGAGCAGTACTTC	CASSLGQAPYEQYF
TRBV7-3	TRBJ1-1	NA	NA	TGTGCCAGCAGCCGGATGGAGGGGATATCCACTGAAGCTTTCTTT	CASSRMEGISTEAFF
TRBV6-6	TRBJ1-2	once	TRBD1	TGTGCCAGCACCACAGGGGCGAGAGGCTACACCTTC	CASTTGARGYTF
TRBV14	TRBJ1-1	NA	TRBD1	TGTGCCAGCAGCCAGGGGACAGTAGGGGCTGAAGCTTTCTTT	CASSQGTVGAEAFF
TRBV4-1	TRBJ1-1	NA	NA	TGCGCCAGCAGCCAAGTGTCCATAGACACTGAAGCTTTCTTT	CASSQVSIDTEAFF
TRBV6-6	TRBJ1-5	NA	NA	TGTGCCAGCAGCATGAACAGGGATAGCAATCAGCCCCAGCATTTT	CASSMNRDSNQPQHF
TRBV19	TRBJ2-3	NA	TRBD2	TGTGCCAGTAGTCCGGGACTAGCGGGAGGGTACACAGATACGCAGTATTTT	CASSPGLAGGYTDTQYF
TRBV7-3	TRBJ1-2	NA	NA	TGTGCCAGCAGCTTTACGCTCTCCCGGGGAGGCTACACCTTC	CASSFTLSRGGYTF
TRBV10-1	TRBJ1-6	NA	NA	TGCGCCAGCAGTGCTCAGCAGGGCGATTCACCCCTCCACTTT	CASSAQQGDSPLHF
TRBV2	TRBJ1-2	NA	NA	TGTGCCAGCAGTGAAGACAGCCTCTATGGCTACACCTTC	CASSEDSLYGYTF
TRBV27	TRBJ2-1	NA	NA	TGTGCCAGCAGTTTATCTAGAGGGTTCCATAGGGATGAGCAGTTCTTC	CASSLSRGFHRDEQFF
TRBV28	TRBJ2-6	NA	TRBD2	TGTGCCAGCAGTCAATTGGTGGCGGGAGGCTCTGGGGCCAACGTCCTGACTTTC	CASSQLVAGGSGANVLTF
TRBV7-7	TRBJ2-5	NA	NA	TGTGCCAGCAGCTTTGGAGGGGTAGAGACCCAGTACTTC	CASSFGGVETQYF
TRBV7-2	TRBJ1-1	once	TRBD1	TGTGCCAGCAGCTTGGACAGGGGGAACACTGAAGCTTTCTTT	CASSLDRGNTEAFF
TRBV19	TRBJ1-3	NA	TRBD1	TGTGCCAGTACCAGGGGGCGCGAGGGAAACACCATATATTTT	CASTRGREGNTIYF
TRBV9	TRBJ2-3	once	NA	TGTGCCAGCAGCGTAAGAGCCTCCGCAGATACGCAGTATTTT	CASSVRASADTQYF
TRBV4-2	TRBJ2-4	once	NA	TGTGCCAGCAGCCACACGGAAGAACAGAGAGAAGTGAACATTCAGTACTTC	CASSHTEEQREVNIQYF
TRBV15	TRBJ2-3	once	NA	TGTGCCACCCGGGGGTTTACAGATACGCAGTATTTT	CATRGFTDTQYF
TRBV28	TRBJ1-1	NA	NA	TGTGCCAGCATTACGGGGAACACTGAAGCTTTCTTT	CASITGNTEAFF
TRBV5-1	TRBJ2-7	once	TRBD2	TGCGCCACCTCTCGGGGGGGGACCTACGAGCAGTACTTC	CATSRGGTYEQYF
TRBV5-1	TRBJ2-5	NA	TRBD1	TGCGCCAGCAGCCCGGGACAGCCCCAAGAGACCCAGTACTTC	CASSPGQPQETQYF
TRBV6-5	TRBJ1-3	NA	NA	TGTGCCAGCAGCCTCAGGGTTCCTGGAAACACCATATATTTT	CASSLRVPGNTIYF
TRBV27	TRBJ1-2	NA	TRBD1	TGTGCCAGCAGCCCGGACAGGGGGCCTGGGCCCCTCTATGGCTACACCTTC	CASSPDRGPGPLYGYTF